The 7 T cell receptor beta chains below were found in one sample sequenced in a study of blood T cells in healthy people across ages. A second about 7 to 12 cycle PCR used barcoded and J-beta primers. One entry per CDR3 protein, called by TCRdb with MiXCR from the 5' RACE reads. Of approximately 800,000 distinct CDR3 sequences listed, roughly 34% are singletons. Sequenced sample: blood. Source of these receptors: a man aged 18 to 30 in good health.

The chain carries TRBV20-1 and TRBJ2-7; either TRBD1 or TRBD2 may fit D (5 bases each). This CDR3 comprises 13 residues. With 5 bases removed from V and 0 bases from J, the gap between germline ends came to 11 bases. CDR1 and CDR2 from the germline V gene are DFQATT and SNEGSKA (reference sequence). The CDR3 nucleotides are TGCAGTGCTCCGGGACGGGGCTCCTACGAGCAGTACTTC. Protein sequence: CSAPGRGSYEQYF.

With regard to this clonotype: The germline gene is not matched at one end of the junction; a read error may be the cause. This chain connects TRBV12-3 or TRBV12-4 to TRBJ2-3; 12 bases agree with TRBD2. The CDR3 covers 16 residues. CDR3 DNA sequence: TGTGCCGGCAGCAGACTAGCGGGGGTCAACTGGGTTACGCAGTATTTT. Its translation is CAGSRLAGVNWVTQYF.

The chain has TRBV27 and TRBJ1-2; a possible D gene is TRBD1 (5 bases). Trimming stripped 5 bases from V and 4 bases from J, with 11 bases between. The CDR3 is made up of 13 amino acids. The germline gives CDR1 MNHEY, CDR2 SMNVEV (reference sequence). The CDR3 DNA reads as TGTGCCAGCAGTCCTCAGACAGCCTATGGCTACACCTTC. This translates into CASSPQTAYGYTF.

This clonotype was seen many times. DNA of the CDR3: TGTGCCAGCAGCTTAAAGGGGGGGGGCCCGTACGAGCAGTACTTC. It codes for CASSLKGGGPYEQYF. The rearrangement links TRBV7-6 to TRBJ2-7; the D gene is possibly TRBD2 (7 bases). Trimming left V 2 bases short and J 4 bases short, with 15 bases between. Per germline, CDR1 SGHVS and CDR2 FNYEAQ. CDR3 length equals 15 residues. Variable domain in full (rest from reference TRBV7-6 and TRBJ2-7): GAGVSQSPRYKVTKRGQDVALRCDPISGHVSLYWYRQALGQGPEFLTYFNYEAQQDKSGLPNDRFSAERPEGSISTLTIQRTEQRDSAMYRCASSLKGGGPYEQYFGPGTRLTVT.

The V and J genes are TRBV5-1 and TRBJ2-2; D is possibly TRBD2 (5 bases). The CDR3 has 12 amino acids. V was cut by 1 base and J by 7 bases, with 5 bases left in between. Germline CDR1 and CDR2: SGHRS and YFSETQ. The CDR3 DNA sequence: TGCGCCAGCAGCTTGAGCGGCGGGGAGCTGTTTTTT. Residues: CASSLSGGELFF. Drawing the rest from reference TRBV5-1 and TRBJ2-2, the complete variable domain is KAGVTQTPRYLIKTRGQQVTLSCSPISGHRSVSWYQQTPGQGLQFLFEYFSETQRNKGNFPGRFSGRQFSNSRSEMNVSTLELGDSALYLCASSLSGGELFFGEGSRLTVL.

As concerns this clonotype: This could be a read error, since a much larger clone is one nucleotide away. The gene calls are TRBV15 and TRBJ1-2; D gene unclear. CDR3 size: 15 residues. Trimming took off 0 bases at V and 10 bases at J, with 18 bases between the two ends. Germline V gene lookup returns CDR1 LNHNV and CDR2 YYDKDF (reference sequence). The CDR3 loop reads CATSRDRVTADDYTF. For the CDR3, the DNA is TGTGCCACCAGCAGAGATAGGGTGACCGCTGATGACTACACCTTC.

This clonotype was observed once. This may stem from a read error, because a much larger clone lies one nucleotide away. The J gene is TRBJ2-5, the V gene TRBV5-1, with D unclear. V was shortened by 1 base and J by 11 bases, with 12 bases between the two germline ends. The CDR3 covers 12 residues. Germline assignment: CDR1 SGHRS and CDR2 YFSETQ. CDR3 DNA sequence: TGCGCCAGCAGCTTGTCTCTCAATGAGCAGTACTTC. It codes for CASSLSLNEQYF.